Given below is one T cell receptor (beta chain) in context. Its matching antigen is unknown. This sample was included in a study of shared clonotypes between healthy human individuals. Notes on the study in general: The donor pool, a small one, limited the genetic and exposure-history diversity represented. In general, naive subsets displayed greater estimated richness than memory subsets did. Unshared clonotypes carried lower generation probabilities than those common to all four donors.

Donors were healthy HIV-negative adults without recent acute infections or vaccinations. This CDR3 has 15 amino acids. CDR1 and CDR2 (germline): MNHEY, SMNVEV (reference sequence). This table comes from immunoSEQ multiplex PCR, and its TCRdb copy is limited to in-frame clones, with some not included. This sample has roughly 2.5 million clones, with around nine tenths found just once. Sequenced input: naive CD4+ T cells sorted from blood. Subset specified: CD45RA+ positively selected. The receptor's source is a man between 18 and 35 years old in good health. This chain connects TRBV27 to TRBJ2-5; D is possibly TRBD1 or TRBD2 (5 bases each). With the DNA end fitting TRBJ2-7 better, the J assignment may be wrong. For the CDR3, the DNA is TGTGCCAGCAGTTTTTCCGGGGCTTTAAGGTACGAGCAGTACTTC. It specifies CASSFSGALRYEQYF.